Sequencing of this T cell receptor beta chain was carried out in a study of monozygotic twins with cystic fibrosis. The CDR3 is 15 amino acids. Trimming removed 5 bases from V and 4 bases from J; junction bases left unmatched: 8. Germline V gives CDR1 MNHEY, CDR2 SMNVEV (reference sequence). Only in-frame clones appear in the TCRdb table, and some are missing; sequencing was by immunoSEQ multiplex PCR. This table has over 15,000 clones, roughly 96% appearing once. The sequence derives from a girl aged 2 to 10 with cystic fibrosis. The material sequenced was blood. The rearrangement uses TRBV27 and TRBJ2-1; 7 bases line up with TRBD1. The CDR3 coding sequence is TGTGCCAGCAGTACCGGGACAGAGCCTTACAATGAGCAGTTCTTC. Residues: CASSTGTEPYNEQFF.